This T cell receptor beta chain was recovered during a study of shared clonotypes between healthy human individuals. At the level of the study: Donors had three CD4 naive, three CD4 memory, two CD8 naive and one CD8 memory plate apiece. Whole-study findings and limits: In this cohort, only blood was sampled, and tissue repertoires likely differ.

A note on this clone: Its matching antigen is unknown.

The assay was carried out at the deep level. Sorted-subset replicate PCR reactions were performed with approximately 200 ng DNA, corresponding to tens of thousands of T cell genomes. Clones were read by immunoSEQ multiplex PCR, and TCRdb kept only the in-frame ones, dropping some. Counted here are 1.6 million or so clones, just under 99% occurring once; the ten biggest clones make up 0.3% to 0.45%. The clonotype comes from a man aged 25-40 years in good health. Sequencing input: naive CD4+ T cells sorted from blood. Subset meaning: CD45RA+ positively selected.

The DNA of the CDR3 is TGTGCCTGGAGTTGGGGACTAGCGTCCTACAATGAGCAGTTCTTC. Residues: CAWSWGLASYNEQFF. V is TRBV30 and J is TRBJ2-1; TRBD2 matches at 10 bases. The germline gives CDR1 GTSNPN, CDR2 SVGIG (reference sequence). V dropped 2 bases and J dropped 1; count of bases not matched to a gene: 2. The CDR3 totals 15 residues. Looking up the rest from reference TRBV30 and TRBJ2-1 gives the full variable domain: SQTIHQWPATLVQPVGSPLSLECTVEGTSNPNLYWYRQAAGRGLQLLFYSVGIGQISSEVPQNLSASRPQDRQFILSSKKLLLSDSGFYLCAWSWGLASYNEQFFGPGTRLTVL.